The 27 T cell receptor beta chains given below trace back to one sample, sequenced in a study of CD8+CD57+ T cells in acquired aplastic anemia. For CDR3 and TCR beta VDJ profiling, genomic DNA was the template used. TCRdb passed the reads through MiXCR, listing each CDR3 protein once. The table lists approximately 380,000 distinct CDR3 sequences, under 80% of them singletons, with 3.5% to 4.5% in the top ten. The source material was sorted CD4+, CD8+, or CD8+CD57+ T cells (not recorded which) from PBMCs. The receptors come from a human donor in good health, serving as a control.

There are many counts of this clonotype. The CDR3 loop is CASSLSGSNTGELFF. CDR3 sequence (DNA): TGTGCCAGCAGCCTCTCGGGCTCAAACACCGGGGAGCTGTTTTTT. This chain joins TRBV3-1 and TRBJ2-2; D is undetermined. V lost 4 bases to trimming and J lost 2 bases, with 11 bases between them. The CDR3 length is 15 residues. Germline V gene sequence: CDR1 LGHDT, CDR2 YNNKEL (reference sequence). Full variable domain (outside the CDR3, taken from reference TRBV3-1 and TRBJ2-2): DTAVSQTPKYLVTQMGNDKSIKCEQNLGHDTMYWYKQDSKKFLKIMFSYNNKELIINETVPNRFSPKSPDKAHLNLHINSLELGDSAVYFCASSLSGSNTGELFFGEGSRLTVL.

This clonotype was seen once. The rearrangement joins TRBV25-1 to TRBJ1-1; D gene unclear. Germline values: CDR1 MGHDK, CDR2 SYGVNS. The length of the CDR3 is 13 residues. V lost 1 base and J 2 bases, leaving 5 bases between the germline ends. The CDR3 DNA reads TGTGCCAGCAGTGAATTATTTAACACTGAAGCTTTCTTT. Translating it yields CASSELFNTEAFF.

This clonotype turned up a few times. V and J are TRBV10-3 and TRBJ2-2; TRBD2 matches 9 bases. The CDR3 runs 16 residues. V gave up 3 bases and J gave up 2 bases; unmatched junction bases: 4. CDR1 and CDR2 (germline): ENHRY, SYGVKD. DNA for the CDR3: TGTGCCATCAGTGATAATAGCGGGAGAAACACCGGGGAGCTGTTTTTT. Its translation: CAISDNSGRNTGELFF.

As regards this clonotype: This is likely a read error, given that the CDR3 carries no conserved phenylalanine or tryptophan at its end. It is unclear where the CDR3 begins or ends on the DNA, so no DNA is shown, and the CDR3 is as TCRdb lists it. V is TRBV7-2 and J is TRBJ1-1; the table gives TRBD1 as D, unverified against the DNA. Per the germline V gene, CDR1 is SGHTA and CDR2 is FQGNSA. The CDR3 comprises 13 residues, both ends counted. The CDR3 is CASSPQGSEDQPQ.

The CDR3 DNA reads as TGTGCCAGCAGCTCAAGACAGGGGGCCTACGAGCAGTACTTC. Translating it yields CASSSRQGAYEQYF. The genes are TRBV7-9 and TRBJ2-7; TRBD1 agrees at 9 bases. Germline CDR1 and CDR2: SEHNR and FQNEAQ (reference sequence). Germline trimming cut 4 bases from V and 2 bases from J; bases unmatched to any gene: 3. The CDR3 totals 14 residues.

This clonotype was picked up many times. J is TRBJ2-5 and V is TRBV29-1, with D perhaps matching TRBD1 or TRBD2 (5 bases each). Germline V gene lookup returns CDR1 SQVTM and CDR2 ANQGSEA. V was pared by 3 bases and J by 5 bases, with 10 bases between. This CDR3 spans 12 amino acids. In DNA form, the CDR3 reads TGCAGCGTTGAGAGGGGTTTTGAGACCCAGTACTTC. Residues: CSVERGFETQYF.

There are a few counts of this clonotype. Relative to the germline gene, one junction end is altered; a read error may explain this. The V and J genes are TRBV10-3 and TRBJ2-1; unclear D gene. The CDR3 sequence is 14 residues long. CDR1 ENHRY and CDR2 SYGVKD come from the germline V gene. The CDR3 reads CASSSSSVYNEQFF. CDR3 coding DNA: TGTGCCAGCAGTAGTTCGTCAGTTTACAATGAGCAGTTCTTC.

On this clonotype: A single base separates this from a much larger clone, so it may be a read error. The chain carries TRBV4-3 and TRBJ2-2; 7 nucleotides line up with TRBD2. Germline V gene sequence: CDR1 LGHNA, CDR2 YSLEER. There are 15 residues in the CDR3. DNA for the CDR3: TGCGCCAGCAGCCGCGGACTAGGGAACACCGGGGAGCTGTCTTTT. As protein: CASSRGLGNTGELSF.

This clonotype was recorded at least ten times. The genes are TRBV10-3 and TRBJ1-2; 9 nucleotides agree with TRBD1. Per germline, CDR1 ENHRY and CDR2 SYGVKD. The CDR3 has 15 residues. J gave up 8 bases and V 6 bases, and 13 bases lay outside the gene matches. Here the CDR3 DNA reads TGTGCCATCAGGCCCTGGGACAGGGAAGCGGAAGGCTACACCTTC. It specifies CAIRPWDREAEGYTF.

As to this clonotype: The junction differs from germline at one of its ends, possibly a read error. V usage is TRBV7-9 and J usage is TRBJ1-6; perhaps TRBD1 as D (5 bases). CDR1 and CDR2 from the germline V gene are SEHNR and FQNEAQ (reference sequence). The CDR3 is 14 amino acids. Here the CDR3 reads CASSPEGSDTHHFF. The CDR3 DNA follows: TGTGCCAGCAGCCCCGAGGGGTCGGATACGCACCACTTTTTT.

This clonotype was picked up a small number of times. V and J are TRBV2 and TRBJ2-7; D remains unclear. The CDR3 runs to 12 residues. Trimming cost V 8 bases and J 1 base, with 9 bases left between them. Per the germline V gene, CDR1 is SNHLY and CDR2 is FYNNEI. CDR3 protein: CASSTASYEQYF. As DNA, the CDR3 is TGTGCCAGCTCTACAGCGTCCTACGAGCAGTACTTC.

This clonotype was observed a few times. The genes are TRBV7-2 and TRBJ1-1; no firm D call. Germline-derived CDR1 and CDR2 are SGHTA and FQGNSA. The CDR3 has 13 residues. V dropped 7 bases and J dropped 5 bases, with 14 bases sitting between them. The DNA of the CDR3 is TGTGCCAGCACCAGAACACACGGGACTGAAGCTTTCTTT. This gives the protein CASTRTHGTEAFF.

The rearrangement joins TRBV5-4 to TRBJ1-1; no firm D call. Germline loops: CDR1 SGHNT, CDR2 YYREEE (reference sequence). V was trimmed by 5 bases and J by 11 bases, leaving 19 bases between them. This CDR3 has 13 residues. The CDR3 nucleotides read TGTGCCAGCAGTGCCATTTCAGACGTACGGGCTTTCTTT. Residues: CASSAISDVRAFF.

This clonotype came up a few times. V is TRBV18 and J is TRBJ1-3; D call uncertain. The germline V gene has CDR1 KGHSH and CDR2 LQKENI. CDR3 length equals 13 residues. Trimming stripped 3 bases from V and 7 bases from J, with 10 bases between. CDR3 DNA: TGTGCCAGCTCACCTTCAGCGGGGAACACCATATATTTT. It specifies CASSPSAGNTIYF.

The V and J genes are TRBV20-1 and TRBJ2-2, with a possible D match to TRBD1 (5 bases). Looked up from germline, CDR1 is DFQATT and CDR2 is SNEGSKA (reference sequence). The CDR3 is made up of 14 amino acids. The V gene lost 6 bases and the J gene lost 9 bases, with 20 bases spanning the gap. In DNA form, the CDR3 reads TGCAGTGCCAGGTGGGGCTACGAACAGTGGGAGCTGTTTTTT. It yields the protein CSARWGYEQWELFF.

CDR3 residues: CASSPQGYTEAFF. DNA of the CDR3: TGTGCCAGCAGCCCCCAGGGTTACACTGAAGCTTTCTTT. This rearrangement joins TRBV7-2 to TRBJ1-1; D might be TRBD1 (5 bases). The length of the CDR3 is 13 residues. Trimming removed 5 bases from V and 3 bases from J, with 10 bases in between. Per the germline V gene, CDR1 is SGHTA and CDR2 is FQGNSA.

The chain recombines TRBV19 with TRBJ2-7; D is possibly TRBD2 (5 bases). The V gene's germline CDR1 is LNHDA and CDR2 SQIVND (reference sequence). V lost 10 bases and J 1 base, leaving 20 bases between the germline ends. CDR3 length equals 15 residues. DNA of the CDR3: TGTGCCACCAGGCACTCAAAGAGGGTATCCTACGAGCAGTACTTC. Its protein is CATRHSKRVSYEQYF.

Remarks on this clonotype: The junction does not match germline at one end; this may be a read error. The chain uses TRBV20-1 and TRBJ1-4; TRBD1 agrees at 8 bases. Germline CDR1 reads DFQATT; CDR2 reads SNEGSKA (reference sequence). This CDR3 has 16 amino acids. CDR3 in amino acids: CSAQGQGGGDNEKPFF. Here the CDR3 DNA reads TGCAGTGCTCAAGGACAGGGAGGGGGGGATAATGAAAAACCGTTTTTT.

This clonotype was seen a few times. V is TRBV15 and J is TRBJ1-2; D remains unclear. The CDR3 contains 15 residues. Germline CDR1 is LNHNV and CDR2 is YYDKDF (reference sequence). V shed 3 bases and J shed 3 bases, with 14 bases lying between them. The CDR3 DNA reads TGTGCCACCAGCAGCCGTACAGAGACCTACTATGGCTACACCTTC. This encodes CATSSRTETYYGYTF. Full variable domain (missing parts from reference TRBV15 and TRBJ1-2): DAMVIQNPRYQVTQFGKPVTLSCSQTLNHNVMYWYQQKSSQAPKLLFHYYDKDFNNEADTPDNFQSRRPNTSFCFLDIRSPGLGDTAMYLCATSSRTETYYGYTFGSGTRLTVV.

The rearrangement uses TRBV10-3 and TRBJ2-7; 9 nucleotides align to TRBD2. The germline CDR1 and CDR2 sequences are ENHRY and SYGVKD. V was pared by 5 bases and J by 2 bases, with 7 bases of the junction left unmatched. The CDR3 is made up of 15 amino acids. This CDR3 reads CAISILAGGTYEQYF. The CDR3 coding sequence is TGTGCCATCAGTATACTAGCGGGCGGTACCTACGAGCAGTACTTC.

The CDR3 loop reads CASSPGTPPAYEQFF. The CDR3 DNA sequence: TGTGCCAGCAGCCCTGGGACTCCTCCGGCCTACGAGCAGTTCTTT. J is TRBJ1-1 and V is TRBV7-6, with D possibly TRBD1 on 5 matching bases. With 5 bases removed from V and 14 bases from J, the gap between germline ends came to 27 bases. This CDR3 spans 15 amino acids. Germline CDR1 reads SGHVS; CDR2 reads FNYEAQ.

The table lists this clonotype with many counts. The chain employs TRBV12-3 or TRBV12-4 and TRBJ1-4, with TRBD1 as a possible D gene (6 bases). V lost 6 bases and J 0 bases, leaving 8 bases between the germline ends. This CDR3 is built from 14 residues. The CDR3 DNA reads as TGTGCCAGCAGGGACAGATCAACTAATGAAAAACTGTTTTTT. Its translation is CASRDRSTNEKLFF.

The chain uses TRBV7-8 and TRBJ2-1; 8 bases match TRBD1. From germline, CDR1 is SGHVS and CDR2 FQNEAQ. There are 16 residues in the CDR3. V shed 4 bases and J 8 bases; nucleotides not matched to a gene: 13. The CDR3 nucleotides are TGTGCCAGCAGCTCGACAGGGGACAATCCCCAGCATGAGCAGTTCTTC. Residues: CASSSTGDNPQHEQFF. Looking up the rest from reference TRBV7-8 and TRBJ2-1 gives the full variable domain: GAGVSQSPRYKVAKRGQDVALRCDPISGHVSLFWYQQALGQGPEFLTYFQNEAQLDKSGLPSDRFFAERPEGSVSTLKIQRTQQEDSAVYLCASSSTGDNPQHEQFFGPGTRLTVL.

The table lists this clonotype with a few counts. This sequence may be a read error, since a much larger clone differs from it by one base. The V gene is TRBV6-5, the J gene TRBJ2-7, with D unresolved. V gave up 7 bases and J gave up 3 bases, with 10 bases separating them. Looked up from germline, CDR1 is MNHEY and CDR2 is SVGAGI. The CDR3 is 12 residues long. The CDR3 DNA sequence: TGTGCCAGCACCCAGGCCTACTACGAGCAGTACTTC. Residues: CASTQAYYEQYF.

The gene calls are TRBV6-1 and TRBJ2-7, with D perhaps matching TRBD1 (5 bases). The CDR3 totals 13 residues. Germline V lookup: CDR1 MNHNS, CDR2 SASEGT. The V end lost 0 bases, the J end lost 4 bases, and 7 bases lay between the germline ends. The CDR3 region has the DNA TGTGCCAGCAGTGAAGCGGCAGGGTACGAGCAGTACTTC. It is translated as CASSEAAGYEQYF.

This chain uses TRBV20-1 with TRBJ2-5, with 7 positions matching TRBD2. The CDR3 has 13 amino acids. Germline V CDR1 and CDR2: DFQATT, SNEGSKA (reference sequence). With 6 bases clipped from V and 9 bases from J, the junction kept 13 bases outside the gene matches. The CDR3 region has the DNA TGCAGTGCGCTTTCTAGCGGCGGGGAGTCCCAGTACTTC. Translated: CSALSSGGESQYF.

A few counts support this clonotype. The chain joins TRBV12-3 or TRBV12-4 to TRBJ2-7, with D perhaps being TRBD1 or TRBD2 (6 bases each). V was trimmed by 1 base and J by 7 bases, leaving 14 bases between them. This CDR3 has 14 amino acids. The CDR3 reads CASSLGSGAREQYF. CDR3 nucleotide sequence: TGTGCCAGCAGTTTAGGTTCGGGGGCGAGGGAGCAGTACTTC.